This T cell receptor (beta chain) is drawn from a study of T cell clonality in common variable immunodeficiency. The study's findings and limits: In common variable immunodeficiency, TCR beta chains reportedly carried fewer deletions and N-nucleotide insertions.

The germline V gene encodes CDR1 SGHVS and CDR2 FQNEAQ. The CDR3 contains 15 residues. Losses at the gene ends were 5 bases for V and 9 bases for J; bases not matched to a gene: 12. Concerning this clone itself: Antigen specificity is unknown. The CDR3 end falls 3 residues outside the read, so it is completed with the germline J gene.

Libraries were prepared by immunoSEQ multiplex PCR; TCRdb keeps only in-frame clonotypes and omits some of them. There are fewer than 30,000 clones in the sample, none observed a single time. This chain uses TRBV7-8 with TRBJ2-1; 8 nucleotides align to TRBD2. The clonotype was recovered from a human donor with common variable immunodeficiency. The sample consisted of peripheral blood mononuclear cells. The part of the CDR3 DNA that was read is TGTGCCAGCAGCCCCCTACGGGGGGGTGGGGGTGAG. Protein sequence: CASSPLRGGGGE. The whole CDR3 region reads CASSPLRGGGGEQFF.